The rows below give T cell receptor beta chains drawn from one sample of a study of blood T cell repertoires in COVID-19. The repertoire was sequenced with immunoSEQ multiplex PCR; TCRdb's copy has only in-frame clones and lacks some. The sample shows nearly 65,000 clones, around 80% of them seen only once. Sequences were obtained from peripheral blood. The receptors were sampled from a human donor in a cohort sampled during active COVID-19. CDR3s include the opening cysteine and the closing phenylalanine or tryptophan. Each record gives: J gene, clone size, D gene, V gene, CDR3 DNA, CDR3 protein. D genes are given only for firm matches. Clone size is shown for a subset of rows, as once, few, many or a class of expanded clone.

TRBJ2-1,NA,NA,TRBV24-1,TGTGCCACCGCGATTAATCCAAATGAGCAGTTCTTC,CATAINPNEQFF
TRBJ2-1,NA,TRBD2,TRBV11-3,TGTGCCAGCAGCTTAACTAGCGGGAGGAATGAGCAGTTCTTC,CASSLTSGRNEQFF
TRBJ1-6,NA,NA,TRBV15,TGTGCCACCAGCAGAGATAAAAGGGGGTCACCCCTCCACTTT,CATSRDKRGSPLHF
TRBJ1-4,NA,TRBD1,TRBV20-1,TGCAGTGCCCGAACCACAGGGGCACTGTTTTTT,CSARTTGALFF
TRBJ2-7,NA,NA,TRBV28,TGTGCCAGCAGTCCCCTCGGGAGCGGGGAGCAGTACTTC,CASSPLGSGEQYF
TRBJ2-3,once,TRBD2,TRBV9,TGTGCCAGCAGGTATCCGGGAGCGGGGGATACGCAGTATTTT,CASRYPGAGDTQYF
TRBJ2-7,NA,TRBD2,TRBV19,TGTGCCAGTAGTCTCCGACTAGCGGAATTCTACGAGCAGTACTTC,CASSLRLAEFYEQYF
TRBJ1-5,NA,NA,TRBV19,TGTGCCAGTAGTATCCCCGGACAGCAAAATCAGCCCCAGCATTTT,CASSIPGQQNQPQHF
TRBJ2-3,NA,NA,TRBV4-3,TGCGCCAGCAGCCAAGGGTGGCCCAACACAGATACGCAGTATTTT,CASSQGWPNTDTQYF
TRBJ1-4,once,NA,TRBV7-6,TGTGCCAGCTCAGGGGCAGGGAATGAAAAACTGTTTTTT,CASSGAGNEKLFF
TRBJ2-7,NA,TRBD2,TRBV3-1/TRBV3-2,TGTGCCAGCAGCCAAGATGAAGCGGGAGTTCTCGAGCAGTACTTC,CASSQDEAGVLEQYF
TRBJ2-7,NA,TRBD2,TRBV6-2/TRBV6-3,TGTGCCAGCACCCCCACTAGCGGGAGGTACGAGCAGTACTTC,CASTPTSGRYEQYF
TRBJ1-4,NA,NA,TRBV5-6,TGTGCCAGCAGCCCGGGTACAACTAATGAAAAACTGTTTTTT,CASSPGTTNEKLFF
TRBJ1-1,once,NA,TRBV29-1,TGCAGCGTTGCGGTAGGGGCGTGGAACACTGAAGCTTTCTTT,CSVAVGAWNTEAFF
TRBJ2-7,NA,NA,TRBV11-2,TGTGCCAGCAGCTTAGATAGATACGAGCAGTACTTC,CASSLDRYEQYF
TRBJ2-1,few,TRBD2,TRBV28,TGTGCCAGCAGTTCGCGAACTAGCGGGAAATTCAATGAGCAGTTCTTC,CASSSRTSGKFNEQFF
TRBJ2-7,NA,NA,TRBV9,TGTGCCAGCAGCCCCCCAGGGTACAACGAGCAGTACTTC,CASSPPGYNEQYF
TRBJ1-2,NA,NA,TRBV7-9,TGTGCCAGCTTCTCCGGGAGGGGGAACTATGGCTACACCTTC,CASFSGRGNYGYTF
TRBJ2-7,NA,TRBD2,TRBV30,TGTGCCTGGAGTGTAACCCGAACTAGCGGGAGGACGTCACCCTACGAGCAGTACTTC,CAWSVTRTSGRTSPYEQYF
TRBJ2-7,NA,NA,TRBV5-4,TGTGCCAGCAGTTCAACAGGGCTTCTTACCTACGAGCAGTACTTC,CASSSTGLLTYEQYF
TRBJ2-7,once,NA,TRBV6-5,TGTGCCACCGGGGTCACATCCTACGAGCAGTACTTC,CATGVTSYEQYF
TRBJ1-2,NA,NA,TRBV9,TGTGCCAGCAGCGTAGGTCAGGGTGCGTCGACGGATGGCTACACCTTC,CASSVGQGASTDGYTF
TRBJ1-1,NA,NA,TRBV2,TGTGCCAGCTGGCGGGGACTGGGGTGGGTGGAAGGTAGTGTTTCGGGTTGGACTGAAGCTTTCTTT,CASWRGLGWVEGSVSGWTEAFF
TRBJ2-7,NA,TRBD2,TRBV10-3,TGTGCCATCAGTGAGACTAGCGGGGCCTACGAGCAGTACTTC,CAISETSGAYEQYF
TRBJ2-3,NA,NA,TRBV7-2,TGTGCCAGCAGCTCTCGACTAGTAATAGATACGCAGTATTTT,CASSSRLVIDTQYF
TRBJ2-1,NA,TRBD2,TRBV28,TGTGCCACCTCCCATCGACTAGCGGGAGCAGGTGAGCAGTTCTTC,CATSHRLAGAGEQFF
TRBJ1-1,NA,NA,TRBV5-1,TGCGCCAGCTCCAGGACTATGGATAAGCCTTTCTTT,CASSRTMDKPFF
TRBJ2-6,once,NA,TRBV13,TGTGCCAGCAGCTTTAGGGGCTCGGGGGCCAACGTCCTGACTTTC,CASSFRGSGANVLTF
TRBJ1-1,NA,TRBD1,TRBV28,TGTGCCAGCAGACCCTTTATGGGGACAGGGGGACACACTGAAGCTTTCTTT,CASRPFMGTGGHTEAFF
TRBJ2-5,NA,TRBD1,TRBV5-5,TGTGCCAGCAGCTTGGTCCTAGGGACAGTCCAAGAGACCCAGTACTTC,CASSLVLGTVQETQYF
TRBJ2-7,NA,TRBD1,TRBV5-1,TGCGCCAGCAGCTTACTGACAGGGTTGCCCTACGAGCAGTACTTC,CASSLLTGLPYEQYF
TRBJ2-3,NA,NA,TRBV4-1,TGCGCCAGCAGCCAAGATCCACAGGCCGGACCCACAGATACGCAGTATTTT,CASSQDPQAGPTDTQYF
TRBJ1-1,NA,NA,TRBV9,TGTGCCAGCAGCCCCCCGCGGGGTAATTTTCGCACTGAAGCTTTCTTT,CASSPPRGNFRTEAFF
TRBJ1-1,NA,NA,TRBV7-2,TGTGCCAGCAGACATAATGGCCTTCTGAACACTGAAGCTTTCTTT,CASRHNGLLNTEAFF
TRBJ2-7,few,NA,TRBV5-6,TGTGCCAGCAGCTCGGACCAGGGGCTCTACGAGCAGTACTTC,CASSSDQGLYEQYF
TRBJ2-5,NA,TRBD1,TRBV5-1,TGCGCCAGCAGCAACAGGGGAAGACGCGAGACCCAGTACTTC,CASSNRGRRETQYF
TRBJ1-6,NA,TRBD1,TRBV27,TGTGCCAGCCTTCCGGGACAGGGGGGAGAACCCCTCCACTTT,CASLPGQGGEPLHF
TRBJ2-1,NA,TRBD1,TRBV11-2,TGTGCCAGCAGCTCTACCCGGACAGGGAGAGAGCAGTTCTTC,CASSSTRTGREQFF
TRBJ2-7,NA,TRBD1,TRBV19,TGTGCCAGTAGTATGGGACAGGGGAACGAGCAGTACTTC,CASSMGQGNEQYF
TRBJ2-7,NA,NA,TRBV27,TGTGCCAGCAGTTTTATCGGGAACCCCTACGAGCAGTACTTC,CASSFIGNPYEQYF
TRBJ1-2,NA,TRBD1,TRBV7-2,TGTGCCAGCAGTGCTACAGGGGTTCCCTATGGCTACACCTTC,CASSATGVPYGYTF
TRBJ2-3,NA,NA,TRBV7-8,TGTGCCAGCAGCCTCAGGGAACCACTTTCCGGCACAGATACGCAGTATTTT,CASSLREPLSGTDTQYF
TRBJ1-5,few,NA,TRBV1,TGCACCAGCAGCTCCGGGACAGCCAATCAGCCCCAGCATTTT,CTSSSGTANQPQHF